This TCR beta chain was sequenced during a study of T cells in tuberculosis. This table comes from immunoSEQ multiplex PCR, and its TCRdb copy is limited to in-frame clones, with some not included. Of about 59,000 clones in the sample, 80% to 85% were seen once. Cells were sorted from thawed PBMC rested overnight and stained with GMM-loaded CD1B tetramer, viability dye and anti-CD3. C32 glucose monomycolate from Rhodococcus equi was loaded onto the CD1B tetramers. PBMC for tetramer sorting were first depleted of CD14-expressing monocytes. CDR3 length: 17 amino acids. Trimming cost V 4 bases and J 7 bases, with 26 bases left between them. CDR1 is SGHNT, CDR2 YYREEE, per germline (reference sequence).

The chain has TRBV5-4 and TRBJ1-2, with D possibly matching TRBD1 (5 bases). The TCR was taken from an adult woman with latent tuberculosis. Sequenced input: CD1b-GMM tetramer-negative cells sorted from PBMCs. The CDR3 bases are TGTGCCAGCAGCCCCGCCCACCCGGCAGGGTTCATCGGTGGCTACACCTTC. The encoded protein is CASSPAHPAGFIGGYTF.